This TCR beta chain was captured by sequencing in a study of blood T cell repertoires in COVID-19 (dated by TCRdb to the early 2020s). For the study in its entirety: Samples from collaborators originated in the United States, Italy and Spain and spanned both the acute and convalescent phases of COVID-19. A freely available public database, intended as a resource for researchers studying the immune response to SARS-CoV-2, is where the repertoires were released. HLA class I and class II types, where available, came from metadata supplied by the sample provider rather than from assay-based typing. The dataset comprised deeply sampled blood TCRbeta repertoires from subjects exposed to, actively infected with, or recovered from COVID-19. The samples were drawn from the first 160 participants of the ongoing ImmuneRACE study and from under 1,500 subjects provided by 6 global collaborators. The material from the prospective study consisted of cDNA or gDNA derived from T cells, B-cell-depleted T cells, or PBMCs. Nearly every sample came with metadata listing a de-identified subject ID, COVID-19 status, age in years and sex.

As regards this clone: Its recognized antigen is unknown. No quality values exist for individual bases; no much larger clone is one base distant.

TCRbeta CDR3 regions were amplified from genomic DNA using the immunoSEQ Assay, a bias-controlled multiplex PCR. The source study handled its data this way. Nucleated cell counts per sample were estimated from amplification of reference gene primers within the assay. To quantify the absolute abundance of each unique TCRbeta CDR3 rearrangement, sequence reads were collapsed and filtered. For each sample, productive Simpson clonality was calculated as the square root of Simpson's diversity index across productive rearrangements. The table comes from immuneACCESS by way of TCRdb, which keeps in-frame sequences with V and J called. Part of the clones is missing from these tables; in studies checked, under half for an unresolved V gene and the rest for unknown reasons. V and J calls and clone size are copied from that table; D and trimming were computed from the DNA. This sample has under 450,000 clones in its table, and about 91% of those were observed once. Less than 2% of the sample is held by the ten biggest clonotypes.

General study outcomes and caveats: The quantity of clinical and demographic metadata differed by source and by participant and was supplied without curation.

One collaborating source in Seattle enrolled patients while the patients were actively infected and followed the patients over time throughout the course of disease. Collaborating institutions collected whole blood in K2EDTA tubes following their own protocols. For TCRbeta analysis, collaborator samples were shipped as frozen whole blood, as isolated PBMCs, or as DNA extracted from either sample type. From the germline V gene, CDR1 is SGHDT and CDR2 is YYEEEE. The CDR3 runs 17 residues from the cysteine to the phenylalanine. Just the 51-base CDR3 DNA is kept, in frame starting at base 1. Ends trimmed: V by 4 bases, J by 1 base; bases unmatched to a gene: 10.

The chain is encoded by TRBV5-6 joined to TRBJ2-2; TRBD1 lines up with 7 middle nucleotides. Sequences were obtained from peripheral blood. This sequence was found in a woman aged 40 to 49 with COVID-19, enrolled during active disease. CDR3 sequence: CASSPAPWTGNTGELFF. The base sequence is TGTGCCAGCAGCCCCGCTCCTTGGACAGGGAACACCGGGGAGCTGTTTTTT.